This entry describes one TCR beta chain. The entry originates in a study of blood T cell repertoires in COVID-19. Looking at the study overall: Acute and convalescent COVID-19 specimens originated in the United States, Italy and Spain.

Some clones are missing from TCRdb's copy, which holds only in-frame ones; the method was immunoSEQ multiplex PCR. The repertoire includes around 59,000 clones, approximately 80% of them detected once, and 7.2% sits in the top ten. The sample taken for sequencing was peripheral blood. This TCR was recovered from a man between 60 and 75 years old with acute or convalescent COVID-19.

The CDR3: CASSADRVGRNSPLHF. CDR3 nucleotide sequence: TGTGCCAGCAGCGCAGACAGGGTGGGGCGGAATTCACCCCTCCACTTT. This chain joins TRBV5-5 and TRBJ1-6, with 7 bases lining up with TRBD1. The junction had 11 bases not matched to a gene; V was cut back by 4 bases and J by 7 bases. The CDR3 is 16 amino acids. Per germline, CDR1 SGHKS and CDR2 YYEKEE (reference sequence).